This is a list of T cell receptor beta chains from one sample in a study of vaccination and CD4 T cells after COVID-19. The antigens for these receptors are not known. Via MiXCR, TCRdb re-called the PCR reads, giving one row per CDR3 protein. The sample includes roughly 15,000 distinct CDR3 sequences, 45% to 50% of them seen just once. The sample in question was cultured CD4+ T cells from blood, obtained after SARS-CoV-2 vaccination. These receptors originate from a human donor with COVID-19. CDR3s include the opening cysteine and the closing phenylalanine or tryptophan. The D gene is left open where the match is weak. Rows may omit the clone size; those that give it use once, few, many or a size class.

once TRBJ1-2 . TRBV4-2 CASSQDRGTSYGYTF TGTGCCAGCAGCCAAGATCGGGGGACAAGCTATGGCTACACCTTC
once TRBJ1-1 . TRBV27 CASSFSAVGDTEAFF TGTGCCAGCAGTTTTTCGGCGGTGGGGGACACTGAAGCTTTCTTT
. TRBJ2-7 . TRBV24-1 CATSDPPPRGSTYEQYF TGTGCCACCAGTGATCCTCCTCCCCGGGGGTCGACCTACGAGCAGTACTTC
few TRBJ2-3 TRBD2 TRBV20-1 CSAPGTSGGVGDTQYF TGCAGTGCTCCCGGGACTAGCGGGGGGGTTGGAGATACGCAGTATTTT
once TRBJ2-5 TRBD2 TRBV7-9 CTSTTSGGIETQYF TGTACCAGCACCACTAGCGGGGGGATCGAGACCCAGTACTTC
few TRBJ1-2 . TRBV7-9 CASSLEKYGYTF TGTGCCAGCAGCTTAGAGAAGTATGGCTACACCTTC
. TRBJ2-7 . TRBV18 CASSPDKNSYEQYF TGTGCCAGCTCACCTGACAAGAACTCCTACGAGCAGTACTTC
. TRBJ2-3 TRBD2 TRBV5-4 CASSLGLAGGLTDTQYF TGTGCCAGCAGCCTCGGACTAGCGGGGGGGCTAACAGATACGCAGTATTTT
. TRBJ1-2 . TRBV5-1 CASSLEGREGGYTF TGCGCCAGCAGCTTGGAGGGCAGGGAAGGTGGCTACACCTTC
. TRBJ1-2 TRBD1 TRBV6-4 CASRKTGVYGYTF TGTGCCAGCAGGAAGACAGGGGTATACGGCTACACCTTC
once TRBJ1-1 TRBD1 TRBV7-3 CASSPRQGNTEAFF TGTGCCAGCAGCCCAAGACAGGGGAACACTGAAGCTTTCTTT
. TRBJ2-1 TRBD2 TRBV6-1 CASSEGGLPRLFF TGTGCCAGCAGTGAAGGGGGACTACCGCGGTTGTTCTTC
. TRBJ2-2 . TRBV12-3/TRBV12-4 CASSNDGAGELFF TGTGCCAGCAGTAACGACGGAGCAGGGGAGCTGTTTTTT
. TRBJ1-6 . TRBV27 CASRSSYNSPLHF TGTGCCAGCCGGAGCTCCTATAATTCACCCCTCCACTTT
. TRBJ1-5 . TRBV11-1 CASSRDQGSNQPQHF TGTGCCAGCAGTCGGGACCAGGGCAGCAATCAGCCCCAGCATTTT
few TRBJ2-7 TRBD2 TRBV2 CASSEGLAPTYEQYF TGTGCCAGCAGTGAGGGACTAGCGCCAACCTACGAGCAGTACTTC
few TRBJ2-2 . TRBV6-1 CASKLSPQNTGELFF TGTGCCAGCAAGCTTTCCCCGCAGAACACCGGGGAGCTGTTTTTT
. TRBJ1-5 . TRBV2 CASSAPSAAGYQPQHF TGTGCCAGCAGTGCCCCTTCGGCGGCAGGCTATCAGCCCCAGCATTTT
. TRBJ2-3 TRBD2 TRBV5-1 CASSDTSGGIDTQYF TGCGCCAGCAGTGATACTAGCGGGGGGATCGATACGCAGTATTTT
. TRBJ2-2 . TRBV28 CASSASGRTANTGELFF TGTGCCAGCAGTGCCTCCGGACGAACGGCGAACACCGGGGAGCTGTTTTTT
. TRBJ2-1 . TRBV24-1 CATSNPNEQFF TGTGCCACCAGTAACCCCAATGAGCAGTTCTTC
few TRBJ1-5 . TRBV21-1 CASSKARRIPFSNQPQHF TGTGCCAGCAGCAAAGCGCGTAGGATCCCTTTTAGCAATCAGCCCCAGCATTTT
few TRBJ1-2 . TRBV6-2/TRBV6-3 CASSYIFGQPDYGYTF TGTGCCAGCAGTTACATCTTCGGACAGCCAGACTATGGCTACACCTTC
. TRBJ2-1 TRBD2 TRBV27 CASRSLAGTYNEQFF TGTGCCAGCAGGTCACTAGCGGGAACATACAATGAGCAGTTCTTC
. TRBJ1-2 . TRBV4-3 CASSQVGEKGGYTF TGCGCCAGCAGCCAAGTAGGAGAAAAGGGAGGCTACACCTTC
. TRBJ1-3 TRBD1 TRBV12-3/TRBV12-4 CATAGTGAGNTIYF TGTGCCACCGCCGGGACAGGGGCTGGAAACACCATATATTTT
once TRBJ2-7 TRBD2 TRBV6-1 CASRPLTSPHEQYF TGTGCCAGCAGACCCTTGACTAGCCCCCACGAGCAGTACTTC
. TRBJ1-1 . TRBV5-4 CASSRGENTEAFF TGTGCCAGCAGCCGGGGGGAGAACACTGAAGCTTTCTTT
. TRBJ2-7 TRBD1 TRBV5-1 CASSRTGEYYEQYF TGCGCCAGCAGTCGGACAGGGGAATACTACGAGCAGTACTTC
few TRBJ1-2 . TRBV19 CASSTRGAGYTF TGTGCCAGTAGTACCAGAGGAGCTGGCTACACCTTC
. TRBJ2-2 . TRBV5-4 CASSAGVGELFF TGTGCCAGCAGCGCAGGGGTCGGGGAGCTGTTTTTT
. TRBJ2-2 . TRBV15 CATSRDPGARSTGELFF TGTGCCACCAGCAGAGATCCAGGGGCTAGGAGCACCGGGGAGCTGTTTTTT